A single sample gave rise to the 5 T cell receptor beta chains below, sequenced in a study of T cell changes during pregnancy in multiple sclerosis. Clones were sequenced by immunoSEQ multiplex PCR, and TCRdb holds only the in-frame ones, with some missing. The profile shows about 40,000 clones, just under 95% of them singletons. Sequences were derived from CD8+ T cells from peripheral blood mononuclear cells, sampled in the third trimester of pregnancy. The source is a female donor with multiple sclerosis, enrolled in a pregnancy study.

This rearrangement joins TRBV10-1 to TRBJ2-1, with 8 bases lining up with TRBD2. The CDR3 has 20 residues. Germline assignment: CDR1 WNHNN and CDR2 SYGVQD (reference sequence). V gave up 3 bases and J gave up 7 bases; unmatched junction bases: 23. In nucleotides, the CDR3 is TGCGCCAGCAGTGACCTTCCCAACGTGGGAGCGGGGGACTATAATAATGAGCAGTTCTTC. Its protein is CASSDLPNVGAGDYNNEQFF.

This chain connects TRBV12-5 to TRBJ2-7; D unresolved. The CDR3 covers 13 residues. V dropped 5 bases and J dropped 2 bases, with 10 bases sitting between them. Germline V gene sequence: CDR1 LGHNT, CDR2 FRNRAP. CDR3: CASGKTPTYEQYF. In DNA, the CDR3 is TGTGCTAGTGGTAAGACACCAACCTACGAGCAGTACTTC.

The J gene is TRBJ2-7, the V gene TRBV9; 8 nucleotides match TRBD2. Germline assignment: CDR1 SGDLS and CDR2 YYNGEE. Germline trimming cut 0 bases from V and 2 bases from J; bases unmatched to any gene: 1. This CDR3 is built from 14 residues. DNA for the CDR3: TGTGCCAGCAGCGTAGCAGCGGGGGCCTACGAGCAGTACTTC. It encodes CASSVAAGAYEQYF.

A single count supports this clone. V usage is TRBV7-9 and J usage is TRBJ2-3; 9 nucleotides line up with TRBD2. The CDR3 runs to 16 residues. CDR1 and CDR2 from the germline V gene are SEHNR and FQNEAQ (reference sequence). Trimming took 7 bases from V and 3 from J; bases not matched to a gene: 11. The CDR3 is CASTPGLAGGTDTQYF. The CDR3 coding sequence is TGTGCCAGCACCCCAGGACTCGCGGGGGGGACAGATACGCAGTATTTT.

The gene calls are TRBV7-3 and TRBJ2-3; TRBD2 matches 8 bases. V was pared by 5 bases and J by 2 bases, with 15 bases of the junction left unmatched. The CDR3 is 18 residues long. CDR1 is SGHTA and CDR2 is FQGTGA in the germline V gene. The CDR3 nucleotides are TGTGCCAGCAGCCCGTCCTCCTCCGGGGGGGTATTCACAGATACGCAGTATTTT. It codes for CASSPSSSGGVFTDTQYF.